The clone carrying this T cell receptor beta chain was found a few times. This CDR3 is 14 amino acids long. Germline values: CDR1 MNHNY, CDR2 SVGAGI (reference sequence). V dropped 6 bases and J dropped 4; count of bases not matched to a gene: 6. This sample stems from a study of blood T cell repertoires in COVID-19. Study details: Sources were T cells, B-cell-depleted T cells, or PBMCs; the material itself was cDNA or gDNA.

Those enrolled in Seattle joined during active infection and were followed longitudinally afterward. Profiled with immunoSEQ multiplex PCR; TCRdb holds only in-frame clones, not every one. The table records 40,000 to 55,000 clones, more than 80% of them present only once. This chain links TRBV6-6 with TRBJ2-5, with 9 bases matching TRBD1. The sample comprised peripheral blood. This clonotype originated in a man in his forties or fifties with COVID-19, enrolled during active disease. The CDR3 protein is CASRPTGGVETQYF. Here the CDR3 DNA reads TGTGCCAGCAGGCCCACAGGGGGCGTAGAGACCCAGTACTTC.